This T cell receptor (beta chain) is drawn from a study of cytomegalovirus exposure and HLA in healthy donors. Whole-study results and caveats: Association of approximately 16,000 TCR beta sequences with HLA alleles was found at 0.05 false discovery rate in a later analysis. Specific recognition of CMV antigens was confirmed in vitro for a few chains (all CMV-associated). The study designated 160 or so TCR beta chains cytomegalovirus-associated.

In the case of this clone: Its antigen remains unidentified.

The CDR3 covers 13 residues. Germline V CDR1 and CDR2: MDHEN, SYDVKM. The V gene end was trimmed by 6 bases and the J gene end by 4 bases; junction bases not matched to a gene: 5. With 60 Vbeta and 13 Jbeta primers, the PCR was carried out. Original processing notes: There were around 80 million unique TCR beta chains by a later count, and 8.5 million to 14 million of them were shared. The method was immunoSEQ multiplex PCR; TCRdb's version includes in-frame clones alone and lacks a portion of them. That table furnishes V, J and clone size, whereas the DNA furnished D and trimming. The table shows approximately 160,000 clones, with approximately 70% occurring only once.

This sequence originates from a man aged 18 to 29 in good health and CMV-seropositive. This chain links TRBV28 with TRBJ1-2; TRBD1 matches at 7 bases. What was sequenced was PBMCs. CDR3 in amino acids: CASSFGQAYGYTF. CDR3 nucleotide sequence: TGTGCCAGCAGCTTTGGACAGGCCTATGGCTACACCTTC.